This entry lists 30 T cell receptor beta chains sequenced from one sample in a study of beta chain features in type 1 diabetes. Every isolated RNA sample was fully reverse transcribed, so sequencing captured expressed TCRB transcripts. The protocol was immunoSEQ multiplex PCR, while the TCRdb copy is restricted to in-frame clones and leaves out a portion. Of fewer than 900,000 clones listed, roughly a sixth are singletons. The sequenced material came from naive CD4+ T cells from blood. These receptors were collected from a woman between 18 and 29 years old in good health.

Turning to this clone: Other DNA sequences in this sample translate to the same CDR3. The chain is built from TRBV9 and TRBJ2-5; 8 nucleotides line up with TRBD2. Germline V gene sequence: CDR1 SGDLS, CDR2 YYNGEE. With V trimmed by 4 bases and J by 9 bases, 11 bases remained unmatched. This CDR3 spans 14 amino acids. The CDR3 here is CASSSLDPGGAQYF. The DNA of the CDR3 is TGTGCCAGCAGCTCTTTGGACCCGGGGGGGGCCCAGTACTTC.

Only a few counts were recorded for this clone. J is TRBJ2-1 and V is TRBV18; perhaps TRBD2 as D (6 bases). V shed 2 bases and J shed 5 bases, with 13 bases lying between them. Germline V gene lookup returns CDR1 KGHSH and CDR2 LQKENI. CDR3 length: 15 residues. This chain's CDR3 is CASSPAGPLNNEQFF. CDR3 DNA sequence: TGTGCCAGCTCACCAGCGGGGCCCCTAAACAATGAGCAGTTCTTC.

J is TRBJ2-7 and V is TRBV11-2, with D perhaps matching TRBD1 (6 bases). The V and J ends lost 3 bases and 3 bases respectively, with 12 bases between them. The CDR3 length is 14 residues. Germline V lookup: CDR1 SGHAT, CDR2 FQNNGV. In DNA, the CDR3 is TGTGCCAGCAGCTTCGCGCCAGGGGTCTACGAGCAGTACTTC. Amino acid sequence: CASSFAPGVYEQYF. The full variable domain, its missing parts supplied by reference TRBV11-2 and TRBJ2-7, is EAGVAQSPRYKIIEKRQSVAFWCNPISGHATLYWYQQILGQGPKLLIQFQNNGVVDDSQLPKDRFSAERLKGVDSTLKIQPAKLEDSAVYLCASSFAPGVYEQYFGPGTRLTVT.

The chain has TRBV5-4 and TRBJ2-2; the D gene is possibly TRBD1 (6 bases). The V gene's germline CDR1 is SGHNT and CDR2 YYREEE (reference sequence). CDR3 length: 17 residues. V shed 0 bases and J shed 7 bases, with 19 bases lying between them. DNA of the CDR3: TGTGCCAGCAGCTTGGAGCTAGGGGCAGGGGCGTTCGGGGAGCTGTTTTTT. Translation: CASSLELGAGAFGELFF. The full variable domain, completed using reference TRBV5-4 and TRBJ2-2, is ETGVTQSPTHLIKTRGQQVTLRCSSQSGHNTVSWYQQALGQGPQFIFQYYREEENGRGNFPPRFSGLQFPNYSSELNVNALELDDSALYLCASSLELGAGAFGELFFGEGSRLTVL.

The gene calls are TRBV7-9 and TRBJ1-1; TRBD1 might be the D (5 bases). V was shortened by 5 bases and J by 3 bases, with 19 bases between the two germline ends. The CDR3 runs to 16 residues. The germline V gene encodes CDR1 SEHNR and CDR2 FQNEAQ (reference sequence). CDR3 protein: CASSPSRGGVYTEAFF. DNA of the CDR3: TGTGCCAGCAGCCCCTCGCGGGGAGGGGTGTACACTGAAGCTTTCTTT.

This clone occurred a few times. The chain has TRBV5-4 and TRBJ1-2; D ambiguous. V was pared by 4 bases and J by 4 bases, with 14 bases between. This CDR3 is 14 amino acids long. Per germline, CDR1 SGHNT and CDR2 YYREEE (reference sequence). Here the CDR3 reads CASSRVGWTYGYTF. The CDR3 nucleotides are TGTGCCAGCAGCCGTGTCGGGTGGACCTATGGCTACACCTTC.

J is TRBJ2-7 and V is TRBV18; 9 bases align to TRBD2. Germline V lookup: CDR1 KGHSH, CDR2 LQKENI. The CDR3 runs to 14 residues. The ends lost 8 bases at V and 4 bases at J; junction bases unmatched: 9. The CDR3 DNA is TGTGCCAGCACCCCCGTAGCGGGAGCTTACGAGCAGTACTTC. Its translation: CASTPVAGAYEQYF.

This clone was detected a few times. The chain carries TRBV7-2 and TRBJ2-1; 8 bases map to TRBD2. Losses at the gene ends were 3 bases for V and 7 bases for J; bases not matched to a gene: 11. The CDR3 runs 16 residues. Per germline, CDR1 SGHTA and CDR2 FQGNSA. Written as DNA, the CDR3 is TGTGCCAGCAGCTTCACCGGGACTAGGGGATTAAATGAGCAGTTCTTC. Its translation is CASSFTGTRGLNEQFF.

The chain combines TRBV9 with TRBJ2-2, with unresolved D. This CDR3 region has 15 residues. V was cut by 1 base and J by 4 bases, with 11 bases left in between. Looked up from germline, CDR1 is SGDLS and CDR2 is YYNGEE. CDR3 sequence (DNA): TGTGCCAGCAGCGTAATAAGCGAACGCACCGGGGAGCTGTTTTTT. Residues: CASSVISERTGELFF.

This clone has just a few counts. This chain links TRBV5-4 with TRBJ2-4; no firm D call. Germline V gene lookup returns CDR1 SGHNT and CDR2 YYREEE (reference sequence). This CDR3 spans 13 amino acids. The V end lost 4 bases, the J end lost 7 bases, and 12 bases lay between the germline ends. The CDR3 coding sequence is TGTGCCAGCAGCGTAGGAGAGTGGAACATTCAGTACTTC. Translated, it gives CASSVGEWNIQYF. The complete variable domain, with remaining parts taken from reference TRBV5-4 and TRBJ2-4, reads ETGVTQSPTHLIKTRGQQVTLRCSSQSGHNTVSWYQQALGQGPQFIFQYYREEENGRGNFPPRFSGLQFPNYSSELNVNALELDDSALYLCASSVGEWNIQYFGAGTRLSVL.

This sequence joins TRBV9 and TRBJ2-1; D is possibly TRBD1 or TRBD2 (5 bases each). V was shortened by 3 bases and J by 8 bases, with 21 bases between the two germline ends. The CDR3 has 16 residues. CDR1 is SGDLS and CDR2 is YYNGEE in the germline V gene. Here the CDR3 reads CASSGGRDQYRHEQFF. CDR3 sequence (DNA): TGTGCCAGCAGCGGGGGCCGGGACCAATACCGACATGAGCAGTTCTTC.

This chain connects TRBV6-5 to TRBJ2-7; 7 bases agree with TRBD1. Trimming removed 0 bases from V and 3 bases from J; junction bases left unmatched: 5. The CDR3 consists of 15 residues. Germline V gene data show CDR1 as MNHEY and CDR2 as SVGAGI. The CDR3 spells CASSYSRDSYYEQYF. The DNA of the CDR3 is TGTGCCAGCAGTTACTCGAGGGACAGCTACTACGAGCAGTACTTC.

The rearrangement joins TRBV5-4 to TRBJ2-7, with TRBD2 matching over 8 bases. Germline CDR1 is SGHNT and CDR2 is YYREEE (reference sequence). The trim removed 4 bases at V and 6 bases at J, leaving 12 bases unmatched. This CDR3 has 15 residues. The CDR3 is CASSQRLSGSLEQYF. DNA of the CDR3: TGTGCCAGCAGCCAACGACTAAGCGGGAGCCTCGAGCAGTACTTC.

The CDR3, as DNA: TGTGCCAGCAGCTTAGGCGCACTCGCCCCGGCAGATACGCAGTATTTT. As protein: CASSLGALAPADTQYF. The chain recombines TRBV11-2 with TRBJ2-3; no firm D call. CDR1 is SGHAT and CDR2 is FQNNGV in the germline V gene. The CDR3 has 16 amino acids. V was clipped by 1 base and J by 4 bases, with 15 bases between them.

The V and J genes are TRBV6-5 and TRBJ2-7; no clear D gene. This CDR3 region has 13 residues. V lost 6 bases and J 7 bases, leaving 16 bases between the germline ends. Germline CDR1 reads MNHEY; CDR2 reads SVGAGI. CDR3 DNA: TGTGCCAGCAGCCCCAGTCCTACGTGGGAGCAGTACTTC. The encoded protein is CASSPSPTWEQYF.

This clone has only one observation. The CDR3 DNA follows: TGCGCCAGCAGCCCGGGGAGGGGGCGCCGCGAGCAGTACTTC. Translation: CASSPGRGRREQYF. This chain connects TRBV4-3 to TRBJ2-7; D possibly uses TRBD1 or TRBD2 (7 bases each). This CDR3 region has 14 residues. V was trimmed by 4 bases and J by 6 bases, leaving 16 bases between them. Germline assignment: CDR1 LGHNA and CDR2 YSLEER.

The genes are TRBV6-1 and TRBJ1-2, with 7 bases identical to TRBD1. This CDR3 spans 14 amino acids. Germline trimming cut 6 bases from V and 2 bases from J; bases unmatched to any gene: 6. Germline V gene sequence: CDR1 MNHNS, CDR2 SASEGT. In DNA, the CDR3 is TGTGCCAGCAGCCGGGACAGCGTCAACTATGGCTACACCTTC. Translation gives CASSRDSVNYGYTF.

This clone has a handful of counts. The rearrangement links TRBV2 to TRBJ2-5; no clear D gene. This CDR3 comprises 14 residues. V was cut by 3 bases and J by 5 bases, with 13 bases left in between. Germline V gene lookup returns CDR1 SNHLY and CDR2 FYNNEI. This CDR3 reads CASSDELGRETQYF. For the CDR3, the DNA is TGTGCCAGCAGTGATGAATTGGGTCGGGAGACCCAGTACTTC.

This clone turned up a few times. V and J are TRBV10-3 and TRBJ2-5; D is possibly TRBD1 (6 bases). CDR3 size: 14 residues. Germline V CDR1 and CDR2: ENHRY, SYGVKD. V was cut by 8 bases and J by 1 base, with 14 bases left in between. CDR3 sequence: CAISKVDSQETQYF. The CDR3 DNA follows: TGTGCCATCTCCAAGGTGGACAGCCAAGAGACCCAGTACTTC.

This rearrangement joins TRBV18 to TRBJ1-1, with D hard to call. The length of the CDR3 is 15 residues. With 0 bases removed from V and 1 base from J, the gap between germline ends came to 9 bases. CDR1 is KGHSH and CDR2 is LQKENI in the germline V gene. CDR3 region: CASSPPGGTNTEAFF. The CDR3 DNA follows: TGTGCCAGCTCACCACCTGGTGGTACGAACACTGAAGCTTTCTTT.

This clone was detected once. The V and J genes are TRBV7-3 and TRBJ2-5; TRBD2 matches at 13 bases. CDR3 size: 18 residues. With V trimmed by 5 bases and J by 1 base, 10 bases remained unmatched. Germline V gene data show CDR1 as SGHTA and CDR2 as FQGTGA. For the CDR3, the DNA is TGTGCCAGCAGCGCGCGACTAGCGGGAGGCCCGATCCAAGAGACCCAGTACTTC. This encodes CASSARLAGGPIQETQYF.

V gene TRBV4-3 combines with J gene TRBJ2-1; D is unclear. The germline gives CDR1 LGHNA, CDR2 YSLEER. This CDR3 is built from 15 residues. The germline V and J ends were trimmed by 0 bases and 0 bases, with 6 bases remaining between them. This CDR3 reads CASSQESNSYNEQFF. The CDR3 DNA sequence: TGCGCCAGCAGCCAAGAATCCAACTCCTACAATGAGCAGTTCTTC.

The chain recombines TRBV5-4 with TRBJ2-1; 10 bases are a match to TRBD2. CDR1 and CDR2 from the germline V gene are SGHNT and YYREEE (reference sequence). Trimming removed 0 bases from V and 3 bases from J; junction bases left unmatched: 6. This CDR3 has 17 residues. CDR3 in amino acids: CASSLGSSGSFYNEQFF. The CDR3 DNA sequence: TGTGCCAGCAGCTTGGGCTCTAGCGGGAGCTTCTACAATGAGCAGTTCTTC. The full variable domain, completed using reference TRBV5-4 and TRBJ2-1, is ETGVTQSPTHLIKTRGQQVTLRCSSQSGHNTVSWYQQALGQGPQFIFQYYREEENGRGNFPPRFSGLQFPNYSSELNVNALELDDSALYLCASSLGSSGSFYNEQFFGPGTRLTVL.

The chain joins TRBV27 to TRBJ2-2; D gene unclear. Germline V lookup: CDR1 MNHEY, CDR2 SMNVEV (reference sequence). Trimming took 5 bases from V and 7 from J, leaving 8 bases between them. CDR3 size: 12 residues. The CDR3 DNA sequence: TGTGCCAGCAGTCCACGGTTCGGGGAGCTGTTTTTT. Amino acid sequence: CASSPRFGELFF.

This clone showed up just a few times. The chain employs TRBV7-2 and TRBJ1-2; TRBD1 agrees at 7 bases. The CDR3 loop spans 13 amino acids. The V gene's germline CDR1 is SGHTA and CDR2 FQGNSA. V lost 3 bases to trimming and J lost 6 bases; unmatched junction nucleotides: 4. DNA for the CDR3: TGTGCCAGCAGCTTTAGACAGGGCGATGGCTACACCTTC. Its translation is CASSFRQGDGYTF.

The V call is TRBV7-9, the J call TRBJ2-7, with 8 bases that match TRBD2. This CDR3 contains 15 residues. After removal of 5 bases from V and 4 bases from J, the junction contained 10 bases not matched to a gene. The germline CDR1 and CDR2 sequences are SEHNR and FQNEAQ (reference sequence). For the CDR3, the DNA is TGTGCCAGCAGCACCCCGGGGACTAGTGTTTACGAGCAGTACTTC. Translation gives CASSTPGTSVYEQYF.

This clone was counted a few times. The CDR3 loop reads CASSRGQKNQPQHF. The CDR3 DNA reads as TGTGCCAGCAGCCGAGGACAGAAAAATCAGCCCCAGCATTTT. This chain links TRBV6-5 with TRBJ1-5, with D possibly being TRBD1 (6 bases). In germline, CDR1 is MNHEY, CDR2 SVGAGI. V gave up 6 bases and J gave up 4 bases, with 13 bases separating them. There are 14 residues in the CDR3.

The chain links TRBV7-9 to TRBJ2-1; perhaps TRBD1 as D (6 bases). The CDR3 totals 13 residues. CDR1 SEHNR and CDR2 FQNEAQ come from the germline V gene (reference sequence). The V end lost 4 bases, the J end lost 6 bases, and 10 bases lay between the germline ends. CDR3 in DNA: TGTGCCAGCAGCTCTATACAGGGCAATGAGCAGTTCTTC. Its translation is CASSSIQGNEQFF.

This clone was detected a few times. This sample also contains other DNA sequences that code for the same CDR3. The chain combines TRBV18 with TRBJ2-7; no firm D call. This CDR3 comprises 12 residues. V lost 4 bases, J lost 0 bases, and 4 bases lay in between. The V gene's germline CDR1 is KGHSH and CDR2 LQKENI. CDR3 loop: CASSLSSYEQYF. Written as DNA, the CDR3 is TGTGCCAGCTCACTTAGCTCCTACGAGCAGTACTTC.

Concerning this clone: This CDR3 is also generated by other DNA sequences in the sample. The chain has TRBV5-1 and TRBJ2-5; a possible D gene is TRBD2 (6 bases). Between the trimmed V and J ends, which lost 0 bases and 5 bases, there was a span of 11 bases. The CDR3 sequence is 14 residues long. The germline V gene has CDR1 SGHRS and CDR2 YFSETQ. The CDR3 DNA reads as TGCGCCAGCAGCTTGGCGCGCGGGAAGGAGACCCAGTACTTC. Its protein is CASSLARGKETQYF.